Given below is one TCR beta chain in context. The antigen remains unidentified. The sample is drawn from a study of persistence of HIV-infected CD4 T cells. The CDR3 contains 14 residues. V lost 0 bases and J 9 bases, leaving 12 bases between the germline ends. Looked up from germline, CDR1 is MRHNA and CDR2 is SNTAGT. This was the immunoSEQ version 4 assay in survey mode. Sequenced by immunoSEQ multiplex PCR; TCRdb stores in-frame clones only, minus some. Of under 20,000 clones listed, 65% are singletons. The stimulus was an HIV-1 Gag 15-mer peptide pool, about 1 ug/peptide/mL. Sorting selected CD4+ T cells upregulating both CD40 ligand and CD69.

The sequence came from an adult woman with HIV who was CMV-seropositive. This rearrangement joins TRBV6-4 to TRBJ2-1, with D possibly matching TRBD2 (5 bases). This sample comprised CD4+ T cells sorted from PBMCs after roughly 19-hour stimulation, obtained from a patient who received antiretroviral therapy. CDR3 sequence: CASSDSSRGTEQFF. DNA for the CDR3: TGTGCCAGCAGTGACTCGAGTCGGGGAACTGAGCAGTTCTTC.